This TCR beta chain came from a study of blood T cell repertoires in COVID-19. Study context: In each case, the material was cDNA or gDNA derived from T cells, B-cell-depleted T cells, or PBMCs.

Authors' data handling: Estimated nucleated cell counts came from reference gene primer amplification. Assay used: immunoSEQ multiplex PCR; TCRdb lists only in-frame clones, some missing. The D gene and trimming were derived from the DNA, and the V and J assignments and clone size from that table. Seen here are just under 60,000 clones, 85% to 90% observed once, and the top ten hold around 4.8%. The germline CDR1 and CDR2 sequences are KGHDR and SFDVKD. There are 16 residues in the CDR3. Unmatched junction bases numbered 7, after V lost 4 bases and J lost 7 bases. The sequenced sample was peripheral blood. This sequence originates from a man aged 55-75 years with acute or convalescent COVID-19. The chain uses TRBV24-1 and TRBJ2-2, with TRBD1 matching 11 bases. CDR3 DNA sequence: TGTGCCACCAGTGAACTCGGGACAGGGGGAAACGGGGAGCTGTTTTTT. The encoded protein is CATSELGTGGNGELFF.